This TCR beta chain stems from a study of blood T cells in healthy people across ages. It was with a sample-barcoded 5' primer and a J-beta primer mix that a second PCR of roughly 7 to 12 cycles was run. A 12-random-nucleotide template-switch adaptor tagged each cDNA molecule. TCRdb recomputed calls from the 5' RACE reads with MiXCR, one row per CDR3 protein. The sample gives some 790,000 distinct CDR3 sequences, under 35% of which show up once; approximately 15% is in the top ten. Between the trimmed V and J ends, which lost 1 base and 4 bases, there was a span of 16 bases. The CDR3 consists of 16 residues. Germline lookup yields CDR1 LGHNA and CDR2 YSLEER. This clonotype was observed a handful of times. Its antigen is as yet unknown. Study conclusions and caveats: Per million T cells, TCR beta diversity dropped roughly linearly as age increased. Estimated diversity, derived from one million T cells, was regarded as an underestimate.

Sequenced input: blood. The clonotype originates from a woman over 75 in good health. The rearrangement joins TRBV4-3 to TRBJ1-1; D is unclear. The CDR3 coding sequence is TGCGCCAGCAGCCAAGCCGGGCCCCCAAGGAGCACTGAAGCTTTCTTT. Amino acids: CASSQAGPPRSTEAFF.